What follows are 9 T cell receptor beta chains derived from one specimen sequenced in a study of cytomegalovirus exposure and HLA in healthy donors. Use of 60 Vbeta and 13 Jbeta primers characterized the PCR. This table comes from immunoSEQ multiplex PCR, and its TCRdb copy is limited to in-frame clones, with some not included. The sample carries approximately 130,000 clones, 75% to 90% recorded once. The sample was PBMCs. The receptors here all came from a woman in her twenties or thirties in good health and CMV-seropositive.

This chain links TRBV7-3 with TRBJ2-3; possible D gene TRBD1, 5 bases. In germline, CDR1 is SGHTA, CDR2 FQGTGA. The CDR3 has 15 amino acids. The V gene lost 4 bases and the J gene lost 0 bases, with 11 bases spanning the gap. The CDR3 protein is CASSSTGFSTDTQYF. Here the CDR3 DNA reads TGTGCCAGCAGCTCCACAGGATTTAGCACAGATACGCAGTATTTT.

This sequence joins TRBV19 and TRBJ1-5; possible D gene TRBD1, 5 bases. Trimming took off 3 bases at V and 7 bases at J, with 13 bases between the two ends. From germline, CDR1 is LNHDA and CDR2 SQIVND (reference sequence). The CDR3 runs to 14 residues. The CDR3 protein is CASSIDRTGQPQHF. CDR3 coding DNA: TGTGCCAGTAGTATTGATAGAACAGGACAGCCCCAGCATTTT.

The J gene is TRBJ2-1, the V gene TRBV5-1; 8 nucleotides agree with TRBD2. This CDR3 has 16 residues. The junction had 9 bases not matched to a gene; V was cut back by 1 base and J by 6 bases. In germline, CDR1 is SGHRS, CDR2 YFSETQ. The CDR3 loop is CASSLRPRGGGNEQFF. The CDR3 nucleotides are TGCGCCAGCAGCTTGCGCCCCCGGGGGGGCGGCAATGAGCAGTTCTTC. Full variable domain (outside the CDR3, taken from reference TRBV5-1 and TRBJ2-1): KAGVTQTPRYLIKTRGQQVTLSCSPISGHRSVSWYQQTPGQGLQFLFEYFSETQRNKGNFPGRFSGRQFSNSRSEMNVSTLELGDSALYLCASSLRPRGGGNEQFFGPGTRLTVL.

The chain couples TRBV7-9 to TRBJ2-1; unclear D gene. The CDR3 is made up of 16 amino acids. Germline CDR1 SEHNR, CDR2 FQNEAQ (reference sequence). V lost 1 base and J lost 4, with 14 bases in between. CDR3 DNA sequence: TGTGCCAGCAGCTTAGAGTCCCTTTTACATTACAATGAGCAGTTCTTC. This encodes CASSLESLLHYNEQFF. Variable domain in full (rest from reference TRBV7-9 and TRBJ2-1): DTGVSQNPRHKITKRGQNVTFRCDPISEHNRLYWYRQTLGQGPEFLTYFQNEAQLEKSRLLSDRFSAERPKGSFSTLEIQRTEQGDSAMYLCASSLESLLHYNEQFFGPGTRLTVL.

The chain joins TRBV14 to TRBJ2-5; D is possibly TRBD2 (6 bases). From germline, CDR1 is SGHDN and CDR2 FVKESK. The CDR3 runs 15 residues. The V end was cut by 4 bases, the J end by 2 bases, with 14 bases between. This CDR3 reads CASSLYYGTQETQYF. DNA for the CDR3: TGTGCCAGCAGCCTCTATTACGGGACTCAAGAGACCCAGTACTTC.

This chain connects TRBV28 to TRBJ2-5, with 7 bases aligning to TRBD1. CDR1 and CDR2 from the germline V gene are MDHEN and SYDVKM. The CDR3 consists of 11 residues. The V and J ends lost 2 bases and 12 bases, in that order; junction bases with no gene match: 3. The chain's CDR3 is CASSLTQGKYF. The CDR3 DNA reads as TGTGCCAGCAGTTTAACACAGGGGAAGTACTTC.

The J gene is TRBJ2-1, the V gene TRBV6-5, with a possible D match to TRBD2 (5 bases). The CDR3 totals 13 residues. Germline V gene sequence: CDR1 MNHEY, CDR2 SVGAGI. Trimming stripped 3 bases from V and 7 bases from J, with 10 bases between. CDR3 amino acids: CASSYSEANEQFF. The DNA of the CDR3 is TGTGCCAGCAGTTATAGCGAGGCGAATGAGCAGTTCTTC.

The genes are TRBV18 and TRBJ1-1; no reliable D call. Trimming took 2 bases from V and 0 from J, leaving 25 bases between them. Germline V CDR1 and CDR2: KGHSH, LQKENI. This CDR3 is built from 20 residues. CDR3: CASSPCWGLVACGMNTEAFF. CDR3 coding DNA: TGTGCCAGCTCACCATGTTGGGGATTGGTCGCTTGCGGGATGAACACTGAAGCTTTCTTT.

This clone was seen only a few times. This chain uses TRBV30 with TRBJ1-1; D is possibly TRBD1 (5 bases). V gave up 1 base and J gave up 0 bases, with 9 bases separating them. The CDR3 loop spans 14 amino acids. Germline lookup yields CDR1 GTSNPN and CDR2 SVGIG (reference sequence). The CDR3 nucleotides are TGTGCCTGGAGTGACCTGACAGTGAACACTGAAGCTTTCTTT. It yields the protein CAWSDLTVNTEAFF.